These 28 T cell receptor beta chains were sequenced from one sample in a study of vaccination and CD4 T cells after COVID-19. Their specific antigens are unknown. Treatment in this sample: approximately 10-day PBMC culture with coronavirus spike peptide pools or control peptides (ViraFEST assay). Once obtained from cultured CD4+ T cells, the DNA was sequenced using the Oncomine TCR Beta short-read assay. TCRdb itself ran the PCR reads through MiXCR, one entry per CDR3 protein. The sample includes 10,000 to 15,000 distinct CDR3 sequences, 35% to 55% seen only once; the top ten take 18%. The sample was cultured CD4+ T cells from blood. The receptors here all came from a human donor with COVID-19.

This chain joins TRBV20-1 and TRBJ1-6; maybe TRBD1 (5 bases). CDR3 length equals 14 residues. The germline V gene has CDR1 DFQATT and CDR2 SNEGSKA (reference sequence). Trimming left V 1 base short and J 12 bases short, with 16 bases between. The CDR3 bases are TGCAGTGCTAGAGTAGGAATTGGGGCCGGACCCCTCCACTTT. Residues: CSARVGIGAGPLHF.

V is TRBV12-3 or TRBV12-4 and J is TRBJ1-6, with D maybe TRBD1 (5 bases). The CDR3 covers 16 residues. Trimming left V 3 bases short and J 7 bases short, with 16 bases between. Written as DNA, the CDR3 is TGTGCCAGCAGTTTTTCATCGGGGGGTGGCAATTCACCCCTCCACTTT. Its protein product is CASSFSSGGGNSPLHF.

Only a few counts were recorded for this clonotype. This rearrangement joins TRBV10-3 to TRBJ2-7; no reliable D call. Germline V CDR1 and CDR2: ENHRY, SYGVKD. V was trimmed by 4 bases and J by 5 bases, leaving 15 bases between them. The CDR3 is made up of 14 amino acids. The CDR3 is CAISGASSVNEQYF. The CDR3 DNA reads as TGTGCCATCAGTGGGGCCAGTAGTGTGAACGAGCAGTACTTC.

V gene TRBV23-1 combines with J gene TRBJ2-3, with TRBD2 identical over 10 bases. Being an ORF, TRBV23-1 has a function that is uncertain. J lost 2 bases, V lost 4 bases, and 12 bases had no gene match. This CDR3 spans 18 amino acids. CDR3 sequence reads: CASSRKGAGTSDTDTQYF. The DNA of the CDR3 is TGCGCCAGCAGTCGCAAAGGGGCCGGGACTAGCGACACAGATACGCAGTATTTT.

The gene calls are TRBV28 and TRBJ1-4, with TRBD1 matching 9 bases. The CDR3 consists of 12 residues. J gave up 7 bases and V 8 bases, and 2 bases lay outside the gene matches. Germline CDR1 is MDHEN and CDR2 is SYDVKM. The CDR3 sequence is CASGTGFEKLFF. The CDR3 nucleotides are TGTGCCAGCGGGACAGGGTTTGAAAAACTGTTTTTT.

The V gene is TRBV30, the J gene TRBJ1-2, with no clear D. This CDR3 spans 14 amino acids. V dropped 0 bases and J dropped 2 bases, with 10 bases sitting between them. CDR1 is GTSNPN, CDR2 SVGIG, per germline (reference sequence). As DNA, the CDR3 is TGTGCCTGGAGTGTGGCGTCAGGAAACTATGGCTACACCTTC. This translates into CAWSVASGNYGYTF. Full variable domain (outside the CDR3, taken from reference TRBV30 and TRBJ1-2): SQTIHQWPATLVQPVGSPLSLECTVEGTSNPNLYWYRQAAGRGLQLLFYSVGIGQISSEVPQNLSASRPQDRQFILSSKKLLLSDSGFYLCAWSVASGNYGYTFGSGTRLTVV.

The rearrangement joins TRBV7-2 to TRBJ2-2; the D gene could be TRBD1 or TRBD2 (5 bases each). The CDR3 is 15 residues long. From germline, CDR1 is SGHTA and CDR2 FQGNSA. Trimming cost V 4 bases and J 0 bases, with 9 bases left between them. The CDR3 region is CASSSGPANTGELFF. CDR3 DNA sequence: TGTGCCAGCAGCTCGGGACCCGCGAACACCGGGGAGCTGTTTTTT.

The V call is TRBV6-1, the J call TRBJ2-5; no clear D gene. There are 14 residues in the CDR3. CDR1 is MNHNS and CDR2 is SASEGT in the germline V gene. V was pared by 0 bases and J by 2 bases, with 7 bases between. This CDR3 reads CASSEAATQETQYF. The CDR3 DNA reads as TGTGCCAGCAGTGAAGCGGCGACACAAGAGACCCAGTACTTC.

The genes are TRBV12-3 or TRBV12-4 and TRBJ2-2; the match to TRBD2 covers 7 bases. The CDR3 contains 15 residues. Trimming removed 3 bases from V and 4 bases from J; junction bases left unmatched: 5. The DNA of the CDR3 is TGTGCCAGCAGTTTGGGGGGGAAGGGCACCGGGGAGCTGTTTTTT. It encodes CASSLGGKGTGELFF.

This clonotype has a single count. The V call is TRBV20-1, the J call TRBJ2-1, with D possibly being TRBD2 (7 bases). The germline CDR1 and CDR2 sequences are DFQATT and SNEGSKA (reference sequence). V shed 6 bases and J shed 2 bases, with 14 bases lying between them. The CDR3 runs to 14 residues. The CDR3 sequence: CSATRGAAYNEQFF. The CDR3 DNA sequence: TGCAGTGCAACACGGGGGGCCGCCTACAATGAGCAGTTCTTC.

This clonotype was observed a few times. The J gene is TRBJ2-3, the V gene TRBV12-3 or TRBV12-4; D might be TRBD2 (6 bases). CDR3 length: 14 residues. V lost 6 bases, J lost 4 bases, and 14 bases lay in between. The CDR3 DNA follows: TGTGCCAGCAGGCTAGCGCGCGGGGCAGATACGCAGTATTTT. Its protein is CASRLARGADTQYF.

This clonotype was found once. The gene calls are TRBV18 and TRBJ2-7; TRBD2 aligns across 8 bases. Germline CDR1 reads KGHSH; CDR2 reads LQKENI. This CDR3 has 15 residues. Germline trimming cut 3 bases from V and 2 bases from J; bases unmatched to any gene: 6. The CDR3 region has the DNA TGTGCCAGCTCACCGCCAGACGGGGGGGCCTACGAGCAGTACTTC. This sequence encodes CASSPPDGGAYEQYF.

The chain recombines TRBV6-1 with TRBJ1-2; no clear D gene. Germline assignment: CDR1 MNHNS and CDR2 SASEGT. Trimming shortened V by 5 bases and J by 12 bases, and 19 bases separated the two germline ends. The CDR3 contains 13 residues. CDR3 residues: CASSQTPSPIHTF. The CDR3 DNA reads as TGTGCCAGCAGTCAAACCCCCTCACCTATCCACACCTTC.

About this clonotype: At one of its ends the junction is not consistent with the germline gene, which may arise from a read error. The rearrangement uses TRBV6-4 and TRBJ1-1; a weak D match, TRBD1 (5 bases). This CDR3 comprises 14 residues. Germline CDR1 MRHNA, CDR2 SNTAGT. CDR3 DNA sequence: TGTGCCAGCAGTGTTGAGGGGTCGAACCCTGAAGCTTTCTTT. Translated, it gives CASSVEGSNPEAFF.

The chain joins TRBV27 to TRBJ2-7, with 7 bases lining up with TRBD1. Germline CDR1 MNHEY, CDR2 SMNVEV (reference sequence). There are 17 residues in the CDR3. J lost 1 base, V lost 3 bases, and 12 bases had no gene match. Written as DNA, the CDR3 is TGTGCCAGCAGTTTCAGGCCCCCCAGACAGGGATCCTACGAGCAGTACTTC. Protein: CASSFRPPRQGSYEQYF.

This clonotype was counted a few times. V is TRBV20-1 and J is TRBJ2-1, with TRBD2 matching 9 bases. The CDR3 loop spans 14 amino acids. Germline V CDR1 and CDR2: DFQATT, SNEGSKA (reference sequence). With 7 bases clipped from V and 4 bases from J, the junction kept 8 bases outside the gene matches. The CDR3 sequence: CSGHGTSIYNEQFF. The CDR3 DNA sequence: TGCAGTGGGCACGGGACTAGCATTTACAATGAGCAGTTCTTC.

This clonotype was observed once. The chain is built from TRBV11-2 and TRBJ1-1, with 9 bases matching TRBD1. The CDR3 loop spans 15 amino acids. The V and J ends lost 5 bases and 1 base, in that order; junction bases with no gene match: 5. Germline loops: CDR1 SGHAT, CDR2 FQNNGV. The CDR3 bases are TGTGCCAGCAGCCCACCGGGACAGGGGAACACTGAAGCTTTCTTT. Protein: CASSPPGQGNTEAFF.

The CDR3 bases are TGTGCCATCAGTGGGGGGGACAGGGGAAATTCACCCCTCCACTTT. It codes for CAISGGDRGNSPLHF. This chain connects TRBV10-3 to TRBJ1-6; 10 nucleotides match TRBD1. From germline, CDR1 is ENHRY and CDR2 SYGVKD. Trimming removed 4 bases from V and 7 bases from J; junction bases left unmatched: 4. The CDR3 sequence is 15 residues long.

This clonotype appeared a few times. The chain combines TRBV19 with TRBJ1-2, with D unclear. Germline V CDR1 and CDR2: LNHDA, SQIVND (reference sequence). Trimming shortened V by 7 bases and J by 2 bases, and 14 bases separated the two germline ends. The CDR3 loop spans 14 amino acids. CDR3 amino acids: CASTLPGLNYGYTF. CDR3 DNA: TGTGCCAGTACCCTACCGGGTCTCAACTATGGCTACACCTTC.

The CDR3 loop reads CASKQSPSTGELFF. The CDR3 region has the DNA TGTGCCAGCAAACAGAGCCCATCAACCGGGGAGCTGTTTTTT. The chain has TRBV2 and TRBJ2-2; unclear D gene. The CDR3 length is 14 residues. The germline gives CDR1 SNHLY, CDR2 FYNNEI. V shed 7 bases and J shed 5 bases, with 14 bases lying between them.

This sequence joins TRBV11-2 and TRBJ2-7; perhaps TRBD2 as D (6 bases). The CDR3 has 18 amino acids. Germline V gene data show CDR1 as SGHAT and CDR2 as FQNNGV. Trimming removed 0 bases from V and 3 bases from J, with 21 bases in between. For the CDR3, the DNA is TGTGCCAGCAGCTTAGATCGGGGGACCCCCGGGTCCATCTACGAGCAGTACTTC. Translating gives CASSLDRGTPGSIYEQYF.

This clonotype was seen a few times. The chain employs TRBV6-1 and TRBJ2-5; 13 positions match TRBD2. The junction had 7 bases not matched to a gene; V was cut back by 4 bases and J by 5 bases. The CDR3 is 16 residues long. In germline, CDR1 is MNHNS, CDR2 SASEGT. The CDR3 DNA reads TGTGCCAGCAGTGCGATAACTAGCGGGGGGGTGGAGACCCAGTACTTC. This sequence encodes CASSAITSGGVETQYF.

This clonotype was counted once. The chain uses TRBV6-2 or TRBV6-3 and TRBJ1-6; 9 positions agree with TRBD1. V was clipped by 6 bases and J by 7 bases; unmatched bases: 10. CDR1 is MNHEY, CDR2 SVGEGT, per germline. The CDR3 covers 16 residues. DNA for the CDR3: TGTGCCAGCAGGACCGGACAGGGGCCCACAAATTCACCCCTCCACTTT. It yields the protein CASRTGQGPTNSPLHF.

This clonotype was seen more than once but under ten times. The rearrangement joins TRBV25-1 to TRBJ1-5; no reliable D call. This CDR3 contains 16 residues. The V and J ends lost 3 bases and 1 base respectively, with 13 bases between them. Germline V gene lookup returns CDR1 MGHDK and CDR2 SYGVNS. CDR3 in DNA: TGTGCCAGCAGTGATGTCGGCGAACGGAGCAATCAGCCCCAGCATTTT. It translates to CASSDVGERSNQPQHF.

This clonotype was observed a few times. The chain has TRBV6-2 or TRBV6-3 and TRBJ2-4, with D perhaps TRBD2 (5 bases). Germline V CDR1 and CDR2: MNHEY, SVGEGT. This CDR3 has 17 amino acids. The V end lost 0 bases, the J end lost 0 bases, and 12 bases lay between the germline ends. As DNA, the CDR3 is TGTGCCAGCAGTTACTCTACCGGGGATTTAGCCAAAAACATTCAGTACTTC. Its translation is CASSYSTGDLAKNIQYF.

The chain is built from TRBV6-1 and TRBJ2-7, with D perhaps matching TRBD1 or TRBD2 (5 bases each). The germline V gene encodes CDR1 MNHNS and CDR2 SASEGT. This CDR3 region has 13 residues. Between the trimmed V and J ends, which lost 8 bases and 4 bases, there was a span of 15 bases. The CDR3 nucleotides are TGTGCCAGCTCCCCCTGGGGACCTTACGAGCAGTACTTC. Translated, it gives CASSPWGPYEQYF.

This clonotype was detected only a few times. This chain links TRBV12-3 or TRBV12-4 with TRBJ2-7; maybe TRBD1 (6 bases). The CDR3 consists of 14 residues. The V end was cut by 9 bases, the J end by 4 bases, with 19 bases between. CDR3 residues: CARRLRTELYEQYF. The CDR3 DNA is TGTGCCAGAAGATTAAGGACAGAACTATACGAGCAGTACTTC.

This sequence joins TRBV5-1 and TRBJ2-7; D unclear. Trimming cost V 4 bases and J 0 bases, with 20 bases left between them. Germline V gene data show CDR1 as SGHRS and CDR2 as YFSETQ. CDR3 length equals 17 residues. The CDR3 DNA reads as TGCGCCAGCAGCCCAGACTCAGGCATCCTAAGCTCCTACGAGCAGTACTTC. Translating gives CASSPDSGILSSYEQYF.